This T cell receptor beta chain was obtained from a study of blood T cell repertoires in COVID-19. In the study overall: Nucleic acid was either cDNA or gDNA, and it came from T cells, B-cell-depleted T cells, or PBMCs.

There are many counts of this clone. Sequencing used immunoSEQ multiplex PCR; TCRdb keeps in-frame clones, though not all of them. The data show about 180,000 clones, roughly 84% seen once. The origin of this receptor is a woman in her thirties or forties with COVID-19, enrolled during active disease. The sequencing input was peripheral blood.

The CDR3 loop reads CASSEGENGELFF. In nucleotides, the CDR3 is TGTGCCAGCAGTGAAGGCGAGAACGGGGAGCTGTTTTTT. The V and J genes are TRBV6-1 and TRBJ2-2; D unresolved. Looked up from germline, CDR1 is MNHNS and CDR2 is SASEGT. This CDR3 is 13 amino acids long. Trimming cost V 1 base and J 7 bases, with 7 bases left between them.